The present entry profiles one TCR beta chain with its context. Its antigen is currently not known. Base qualities are missing; no much larger clone stands one base away. Using the deep immunoSEQ assay, TCR CDR3 regions were amplified from genomic DNA by multiplex PCR. Genomic DNA extracted from each cell subset was distributed evenly over all wells of several immunoSEQ 96-well plates, and each plate served as one replicate. For sorted subsets, each replicate PCR was loaded with roughly 0.2 ug genomic DNA, equivalent to approximately 27,000 T cell genomes. The purified libraries were quantified using a Qubit 3.0 fluorometer, sized with a Bioanalyzer 2100, and then quantified again using the KAPA Library Quantification kit. Every immunoSEQ 96-well plate was sequenced on a separate single-read 150-cycle Illumina NextSeq 550 flow cell. The authors' pipeline ran thus. Because the immunoSEQ output included only junctional sequences and no quality scores, the filtering could not be the same as the filtering used for full-length reads. To assign V/J genes and CDR3, sequences were annotated against IMGT germline references using PyIR, a Python wrapper for IgBLAST v1.9. Reads were filtered out if the reads had weak V/J assignments (E-value above 1e-6), no CDR3, stop codons, out-of-frame junctions, or ambiguous translated residues. V3J clonotypes were defined as sequences sharing the same inferred V gene, J gene, and CDR3 amino acid sequence. Percentage overlap between repertoires was computed as shared unique clonotypes divided by the size of the smaller repertoire. RTK rarefaction, the Chao1 estimator, and Recon v2.1 estimates of unobserved clonotypes were used to assess repertoire richness. Generation probabilities for all TCRbeta clonotypes obtained by the gDNA method from a handful of donors were computed using OLGA. Here the immuneACCESS table is served through TCRdb, limited to in-frame sequences with V and J called. Missing clones are a known gap in these copies; in checked studies unresolved V genes cover under half, and the rest lacks a known reason. V and J calls and clone size come straight from that table; D and trimming were deduced from the DNA. The sample profile shows 1.6 million or so clones; around 95% of them were found once. The ten biggest clones cover roughly 1.1% of the sample.

This entry belongs to a study of shared clonotypes between healthy human individuals (dated by TCRdb to between 2020 and 2021). In terms of the full investigation: Three men and a couple of women, aged 18 to 49 years, made up the cohort. Per donor, three plates each were used for CD4 naive and CD4 memory, two for CD8 naive, and one for CD8 memory. Leukapheresis yielded between about 0.8 and 9.5 billion PBMCs per donor. The study deeply sequenced blood TCR repertoires of about 5 healthy adults to estimate repertoire size and the extent of clonotype sharing between individuals. Libraries were prepared and TCR repertoires were sequenced by different laboratories using diverse techniques, in order to increase sequencing depth and limit assay-specific biases. What the work shows at the level of the full study, not this receptor alone: Rarefaction of sorted-subset datasets indicated incomplete sequencing despite the large sequencing depth. Sharing across a few donors was observed for around 5% of naive CD4, 3% to 3.5% of naive CD8, around 2.5% of memory CD4, and roughly 0.43% of memory CD8 clonotypes. The small number of donors limited the genetic and exposure-history diversity represented. Clonotypes shared by all four sorted-subset donors showed higher generation probabilities than non-shared clonotypes. Sampling was restricted to blood, and TCR repertoires in tissues likely differ from the TCR repertoires found in blood. Based on pairwise subsampling, the degree of clonotype sharing among donors was expected to be affected by sequencing depth. Naive subsets generally had larger estimated clonotype richness than memory subsets.

Donors were healthy HIV-negative adults with no recently reported acute infections or vaccinations. Only Caucasian adults living in Nashville, Tennessee, USA were represented among the donors. Magnetic negative selection was used to enrich CD4+ T cells, after which naive cells were positively selected on CD45RA and the negative fraction became the memory subset. After blood collection by leukapheresis, PBMCs were isolated using Ficoll-Histopaque density gradient centrifugation and then cryopreserved in the vapor phase of liquid nitrogen. Analytical flow cytometry was used to check the purity and quantity of each magnetically sorted T cell population. Genomic DNA was isolated from every sorted fraction and measured by UV absorbance on a Nanodrop 2000c. Taken from the germline V gene, the CDR1 and CDR2 loops are ENHRY and SYGVKD. Inclusive of the bounding cysteine and phenylalanine, the CDR3 is 19 residues long. Only the CDR3 portion is preserved as DNA: 57 bases, with reading frame beginning at the first base. The junction shows trimming of 2 bases on V and 3 bases on J, and the gene matches do not reach 8 bases of it.

This clonotype was obtained from a man aged 25 to 40 in good health. The sample was naive CD4+ T cells sorted from blood. What this sample's cell subset or site label stands for: CD45RA+ positively selected. The V and J segments used are TRBV10-3 and TRBJ2-2, with 14 bases in between that match TRBD2. The DNA reads TGTGCCATCAGTGAGAAAAGACTAGCGGGAGGGTCGGACACCGGGGAGCTGTTTTTT. This gives the protein CAISEKRLAGGSDTGELFF.